This T cell receptor (beta chain) appears in the sequencing data of a study of PD-1 blockade in classical Hodgkin lymphoma. Study-wide results and limits: Diversity in CD4+ TCRs, unlike that measured in CD8+ TCRs, had risen significantly by C4D1.

Only in-frame clones appear in the TCRdb table, and some are missing; sequencing was by immunoSEQ multiplex PCR. The repertoire holds under 30,000 clones, roughly nine tenths seen once, with over 0.4% in the top ten. Regarding this clone: Its target is unknown.

Time point described: cycle 4 day 1 (C4D1), after 5 to 7 weeks of nivolumab. Each patient experienced a relapse that followed autologous stem cell transplantation, and brentuximab vedotin exposure varied. Researchers report purifying CD4+ T cells from thawed PBMCs by magnetic negative selection. The sequence derives from a human donor with classical Hodgkin lymphoma. Source: CD4+ T cells from blood, taken before the fourth cycle of nivolumab.

The DNA of the CDR3 is TGTGCCAGCAGCCCGGGGGGGCGGGATGTTGAAAAACTGTTTTTT. It is translated as CASSPGGRDVEKLFF. The chain combines TRBV7-8 with TRBJ1-4, with D possibly TRBD1 on 6 matching bases. CDR3 size: 15 residues. CDR1 and CDR2 from the germline V gene are SGHVS and FQNEAQ. V dropped 5 bases and J dropped 7 bases, with 17 bases sitting between them.